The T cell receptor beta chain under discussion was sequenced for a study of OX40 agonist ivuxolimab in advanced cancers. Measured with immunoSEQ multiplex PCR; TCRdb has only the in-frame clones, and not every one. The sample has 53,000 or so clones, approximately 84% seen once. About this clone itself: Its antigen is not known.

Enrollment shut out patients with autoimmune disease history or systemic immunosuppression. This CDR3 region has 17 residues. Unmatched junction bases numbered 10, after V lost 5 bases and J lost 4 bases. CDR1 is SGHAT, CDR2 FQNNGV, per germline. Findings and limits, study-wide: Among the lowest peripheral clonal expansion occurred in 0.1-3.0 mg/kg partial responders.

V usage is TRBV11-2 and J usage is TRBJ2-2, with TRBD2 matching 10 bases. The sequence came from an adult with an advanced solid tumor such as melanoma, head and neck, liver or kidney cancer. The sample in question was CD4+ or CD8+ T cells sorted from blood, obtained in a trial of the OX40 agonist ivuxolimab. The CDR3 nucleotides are TGTGCCAGCAGCCCCCGCCCAGCGGGAGGGTTCACCGGGGAGCTGTTTTTT. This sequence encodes CASSPRPAGGFTGELFF.